This T cell receptor (beta chain) is drawn from a study of shared clonotypes between healthy human individuals. Whole-study context: A few men and two women, aged 18 to 49, were donors. Every donor yielded three CD4 naive, three CD4 memory, two CD8 naive and one CD8 memory plate.

CD8 cells regarded as naive lacked CD45RO, were positively chosen for CCR7, and omitted terminally differentiated effector memory CD45RA+ cells. The data were produced by immunoSEQ multiplex PCR, yet TCRdb's version contains in-frame clones alone and is incomplete. This table has approximately 1.9 million clones, roughly 95% appearing once. CDR3 length: 13 amino acids. The germline CDR1 and CDR2 sequences are SGHDT and YYEEEE. The receptor's source is a man between 18 and 29 years old in good health. Some clones in this sample may be carry-over from other donors' samples. The sequenced material came from naive CD8+ T cells from PBMCs. V gene TRBV5-6 combines with J gene TRBJ2-5; 7 bases are a match to TRBD1. The closer fit of TRBJ2-7 to the DNA end suggests the J call may be wrong. CDR3 loop: CASSDRQGPEQYF. The CDR3 region has the DNA TGTGCCAGCAGCGATAGACAGGGCCCCGAGCAGTACTTC.